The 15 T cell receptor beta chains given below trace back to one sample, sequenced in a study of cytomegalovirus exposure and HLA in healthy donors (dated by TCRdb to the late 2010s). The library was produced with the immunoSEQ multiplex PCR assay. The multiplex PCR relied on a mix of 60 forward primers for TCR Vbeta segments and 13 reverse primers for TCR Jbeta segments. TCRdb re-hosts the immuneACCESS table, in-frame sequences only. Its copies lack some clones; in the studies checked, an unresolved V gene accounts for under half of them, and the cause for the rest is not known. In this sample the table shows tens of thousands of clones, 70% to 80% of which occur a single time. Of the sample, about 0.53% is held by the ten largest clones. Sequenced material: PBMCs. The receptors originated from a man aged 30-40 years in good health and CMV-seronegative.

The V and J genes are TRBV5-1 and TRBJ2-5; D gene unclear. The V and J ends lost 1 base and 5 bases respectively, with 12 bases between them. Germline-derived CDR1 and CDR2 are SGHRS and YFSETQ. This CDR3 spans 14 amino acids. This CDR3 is CASSLSSGLETQYF. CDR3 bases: TGCGCCAGCAGCTTGTCGTCTGGGCTGGAGACCCAGTACTTC.

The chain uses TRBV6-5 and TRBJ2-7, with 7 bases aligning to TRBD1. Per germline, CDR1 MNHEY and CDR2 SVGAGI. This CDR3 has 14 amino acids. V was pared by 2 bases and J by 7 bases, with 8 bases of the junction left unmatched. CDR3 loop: CASSYGGTVTEQYF. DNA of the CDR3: TGTGCCAGCAGTTACGGTGGGACAGTTACTGAGCAGTACTTC.

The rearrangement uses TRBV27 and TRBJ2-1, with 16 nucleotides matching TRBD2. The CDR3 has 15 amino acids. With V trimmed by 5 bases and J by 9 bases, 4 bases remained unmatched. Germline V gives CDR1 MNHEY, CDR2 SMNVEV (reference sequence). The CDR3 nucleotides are TGTGCCAGCAGTCCCGGGACTAGCGGGAGGGGTGAGCAGTTCTTC. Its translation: CASSPGTSGRGEQFF.

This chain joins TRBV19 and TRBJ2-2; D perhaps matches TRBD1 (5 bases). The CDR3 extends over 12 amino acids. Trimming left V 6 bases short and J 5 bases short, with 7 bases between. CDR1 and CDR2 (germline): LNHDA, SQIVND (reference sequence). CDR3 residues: CASRTATGELFF. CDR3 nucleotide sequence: TGTGCCAGTAGGACAGCGACCGGGGAGCTGTTTTTT. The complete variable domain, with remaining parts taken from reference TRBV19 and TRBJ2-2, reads DGGITQSPKYLFRKEGQNVTLSCEQNLNHDAMYWYRQDPGQGLRLIYYSQIVNDFQKGDIAEGYSVSREKKESFPLTVTSAQKNPTAFYLCASRTATGELFFGEGSRLTVL.

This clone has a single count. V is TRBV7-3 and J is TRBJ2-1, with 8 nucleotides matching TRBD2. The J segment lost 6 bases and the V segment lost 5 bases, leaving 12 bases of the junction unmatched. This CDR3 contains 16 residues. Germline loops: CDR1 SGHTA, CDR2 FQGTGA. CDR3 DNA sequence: TGTGCCAGCAGCCAGATCGCGGGACTAGGTAGCAATGAGCAGTTCTTC. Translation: CASSQIAGLGSNEQFF.

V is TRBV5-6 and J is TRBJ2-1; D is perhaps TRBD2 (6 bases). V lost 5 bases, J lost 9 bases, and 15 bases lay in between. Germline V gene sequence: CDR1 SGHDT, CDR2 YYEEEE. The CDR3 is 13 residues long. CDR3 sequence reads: CASRIITSSEQFF. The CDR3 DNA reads TGTGCCAGCAGGATTATCACTAGCTCTGAGCAGTTCTTC.

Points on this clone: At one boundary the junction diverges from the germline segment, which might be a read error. The CDR3 loop is CASSLGNSGYTF. The CDR3 nucleotides read TGTGCCAGCAGCTTAGGAAACTCTGGCTACACCTTC. The chain has TRBV7-9 and TRBJ1-2; D is ambiguous. CDR1 SEHNR and CDR2 FQNEAQ come from the germline V gene (reference sequence). This CDR3 has 12 amino acids.

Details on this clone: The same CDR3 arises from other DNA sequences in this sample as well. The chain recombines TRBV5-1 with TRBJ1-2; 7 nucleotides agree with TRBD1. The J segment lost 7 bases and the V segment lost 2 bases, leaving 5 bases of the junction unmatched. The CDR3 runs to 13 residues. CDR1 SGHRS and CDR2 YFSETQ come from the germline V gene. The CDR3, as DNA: TGCGCCAGCAGCTTAAAAGGGGGCGGTGGCTACACCTTC. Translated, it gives CASSLKGGGGYTF.

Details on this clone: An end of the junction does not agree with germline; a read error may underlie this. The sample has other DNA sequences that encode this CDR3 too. The CDR3 loop is CSVEDNQGEYTEAFF. CDR3 nucleotides: TGCAGCGTTGAAGATAACCAGGGCGAGTACACTGAAGCCTTCTTT. This chain connects TRBV29-1 to TRBJ1-1; D may be TRBD1 (5 bases). Per germline, CDR1 SQVTM and CDR2 ANQGSEA. This CDR3 comprises 15 residues.

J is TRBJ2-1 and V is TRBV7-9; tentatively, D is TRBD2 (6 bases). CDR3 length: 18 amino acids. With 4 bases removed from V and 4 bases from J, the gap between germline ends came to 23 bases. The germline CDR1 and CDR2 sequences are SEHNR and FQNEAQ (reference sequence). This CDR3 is CASSSLGVAGRTYNEQFF. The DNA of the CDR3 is TGTGCCAGCAGCTCCCTTGGGGTGGCGGGGCGCACGTACAATGAGCAGTTCTTC. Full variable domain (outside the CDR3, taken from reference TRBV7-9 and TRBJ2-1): DTGVSQNPRHKITKRGQNVTFRCDPISEHNRLYWYRQTLGQGPEFLTYFQNEAQLEKSRLLSDRFSAERPKGSFSTLEIQRTEQGDSAMYLCASSSLGVAGRTYNEQFFGPGTRLTVL.

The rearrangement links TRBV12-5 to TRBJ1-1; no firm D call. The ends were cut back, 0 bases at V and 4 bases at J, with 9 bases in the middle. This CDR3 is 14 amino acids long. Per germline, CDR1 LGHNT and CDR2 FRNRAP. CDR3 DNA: TGTGCTAGTGGTTTGGTCGGAGGGAGCACTGAAGCTTTCTTT. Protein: CASGLVGGSTEAFF.

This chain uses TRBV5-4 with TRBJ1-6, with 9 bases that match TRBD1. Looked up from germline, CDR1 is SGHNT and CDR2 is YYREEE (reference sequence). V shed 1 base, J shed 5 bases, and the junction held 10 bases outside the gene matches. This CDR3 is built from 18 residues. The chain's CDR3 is CASSLRLGQGVDNSPLHF. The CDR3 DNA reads TGTGCCAGCAGCTTGAGGTTGGGACAGGGTGTCGATAATTCACCCCTCCACTTT.

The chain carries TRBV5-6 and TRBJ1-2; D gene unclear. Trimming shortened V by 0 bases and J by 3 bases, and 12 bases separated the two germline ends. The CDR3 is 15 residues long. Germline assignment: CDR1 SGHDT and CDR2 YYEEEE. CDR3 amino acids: CASSLEQRAHYGYTF. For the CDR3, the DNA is TGTGCCAGCAGCTTGGAACAGAGAGCCCACTATGGCTACACCTTC.

CDR3 loop: CASSNDRGPSSYEQYF. DNA of the CDR3: TGTGCCAGCAGCAACGACAGGGGCCCCAGCTCCTACGAGCAGTACTTC. This chain joins TRBV21-1 and TRBJ2-7; the table calls TRBD1, which could not be checked here. TRBV21-1 is a pseudogene segment. The CDR3 contains 16 residues.

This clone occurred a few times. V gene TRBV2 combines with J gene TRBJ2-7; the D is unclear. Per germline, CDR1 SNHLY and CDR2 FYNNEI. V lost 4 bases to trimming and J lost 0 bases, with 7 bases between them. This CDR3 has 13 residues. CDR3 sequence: CASSVWSSYEQYV. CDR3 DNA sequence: TGTGCCAGCAGTGTCTGGAGCTCCTACGAGCAGTACGTC.